This TCR beta chain originates from a study of shared clonotypes between healthy human individuals. About the study: A donor's plate count was three for CD4 naive and three for CD4 memory; CD8 naive had two and CD8 memory one.

The CDR3 length is 13 residues. V was pared by 4 bases and J by 2 bases, with 9 bases between. Germline V gene sequence: CDR1 WNHNN, CDR2 SYGVQD (reference sequence). Every immunoSEQ plate was one replicate of a subset's evenly spread DNA. Generated by immunoSEQ multiplex PCR, the TCRdb table keeps only in-frame clones and is missing some. The table shows 2 million or so clones, with roughly 96% occurring only once. What was sequenced was naive CD4+ T cells sorted from blood. Subset: CD45RA+ positively selected. This TCR was sampled from a man between 18 and 29 years old in good health. The gene calls are TRBV10-1 and TRBJ2-7; D not resolved. The chain's CDR3 is CASSVVGTYEQYF. The CDR3 DNA reads as TGCGCCAGCAGTGTAGTCGGTACCTACGAGCAGTACTTC.